The rows below give T cell receptor beta chains drawn from one sample of a study of T-cell memory formation after mild COVID-19. TCRdb re-called the 5' RACE reads with MiXCR, one entry per CDR3 protein. The sample lists 250,000 to 350,000 distinct CDR3 sequences, approximately 19% occurring once. The sample consisted of PBMCs or a T cell subset sorted from them (not recorded which). Receptor source: a man aged 18 to 30 who had mild COVID-19 (a few samples of this study predate the infection). Cell type and time point are not known. Each CDR3 is given with its conserved first and last residue. The D gene is left open where the match is weak. The listing skips clone size in some rows; elsewhere it reads once, few, many or a size class.

CDR3 length	V gene	clone size	D gene	J gene	CDR3 DNA	CDR3 protein
15	TRBV5-4	few	.	TRBJ2-2	TGTGCCAGCAGCTTGAAACAGCTATCTGAGGGGGAGCTGTTTTTT	CASSLKQLSEGELFF
14	TRBV10-3	few	.	TRBJ1-1	TGTGCCATCAGTGACGGGGTACTGAACACTGAAGCTTTCTTT	CAISDGVLNTEAFF
16	TRBV2	.	TRBD1	TRBJ2-3	TGTGCCAGCAGAAACCCGGACAGGGGCGCCACAGATACGCAGTATTTT	CASRNPDRGATDTQYF
14	TRBV7-9	.	.	TRBJ2-3	TGTGCCAGCCCCCAGGAGTTAGTCGCAGATACGCAGTATTTT	CASPQELVADTQYF
13	TRBV7-2	few	.	TRBJ2-1	TGTGCCAGCAGCCCCCGGGCCAAGGCTGAGCAGTTCTTC	CASSPRAKAEQFF
14	TRBV20-1	many	.	TRBJ1-6	TGCAGTGCTAGAGATCCGCTTGCCATTTCACCCCTCCACTTT	CSARDPLAISPLHF
16	TRBV6-2/TRBV6-3	few	.	TRBJ2-3	TGTGCCAGCAGTTACCAGGGGCCCTATAGCACAGATACGCAGTATTTT	CASSYQGPYSTDTQYF
10	TRBV20-1	many	TRBD1	TRBJ2-1	TGCAGTGCAACACGGGACAGTTTGTCATTC	CSATRDSLSF
15	TRBV7-9	.	.	TRBJ1-3	TGTGCCAGCAGGTCAGGCCGGGTCTCTGGAAACACCATATATTTT	CASRSGRVSGNTIYF
15	TRBV10-3	.	.	TRBJ2-5	TGTGCCATCAGTAAACAGGGCGAATGGGGAGAGACCCAGTACTTC	CAISKQGEWGETQYF
15	TRBV7-2	.	.	TRBJ2-1	TGTGCCAGCAGCTTAGCGGTCGGCGAATACAATGAGCAGTTCTTC	CASSLAVGEYNEQFF
13	TRBV20-1	.	.	TRBJ2-1	TGCAGTGCTAGGAGTCCGACAGACAATGAGCAGTTCTTC	CSARSPTDNEQFF
14	TRBV10-3	.	TRBD1	TRBJ1-2	TGTGCCATCAGTGACAACAGGGGGCTGGTTGGCTACACCTTC	CAISDNRGLVGYTF
15	TRBV6-2/TRBV6-3	.	.	TRBJ1-2	TGTGCCAGCAGTTACTCGAGGCGGCAGCTTTATGGCTACACCTTC	CASSYSRRQLYGYTF
11	TRBV18	many	.	TRBJ2-7	TGTGCCAGCTCACCCCCGGGGGAGCAGTACTTC	CASSPPGEQYF
12	TRBV7-8	few	TRBD1	TRBJ2-1	TGTGCCAGCAGCTCGAACCGGGACAGGGAAATCTTC	CASSSNRDREIF
14	TRBV20-1	few	.	TRBJ2-3	TGCAGTGCTCAACCAGGGGCGCATCCAGATACGCAGTATTTT	CSAQPGAHPDTQYF
14	TRBV27	.	.	TRBJ2-7	TGTGCCAGCAGTTTGGGCGGACAGCACTACGAGCAGTACTTC	CASSLGGQHYEQYF
16	TRBV7-2	few	TRBD1	TRBJ2-6	TGTGCCAGCAGCCCCTGGACAGGGGGCGAGGCCAACGTCCTGACTTTC	CASSPWTGGEANVLTF
17	TRBV5-1	.	TRBD1	TRBJ2-7	TGCGCCAGCAGCTCGGCCCCCGGGACAGACCTCGGCTACGAGCAGTACTTC	CASSSAPGTDLGYEQYF
13	TRBV20-1	few	.	TRBJ2-3	TGCAGTGCTAAAAGTCCCTTGACAGATACGCAGTATTTT	CSAKSPLTDTQYF
14	TRBV7-2	few	.	TRBJ1-2	TGTGCCAGCAGCTTATCAGCCCCCCTCTATGGCTACACCTTC	CASSLSAPLYGYTF
16	TRBV10-3	.	.	TRBJ2-6	TGTGCCATCTCAAGCGCGGACCTCTCTGGGGCCAACGTCCTGACTTTC	CAISSADLSGANVLTF
13	TRBV7-9	.	.	TRBJ1-2	TGTGCCAGCAGCTTACGGAACACAGAGGGCTACACCTTC	CASSLRNTEGYTF
15	TRBV5-1	.	TRBD1	TRBJ2-2	TGCGCCAGCAGCTTGATGGGACAGGGTACCGGGGAGCTGTTTTTT	CASSLMGQGTGELFF
13	TRBV7-8	few	.	TRBJ2-1	TGTGCCAGCAGTCGTACTAGGAACTCGGAGCAGTTCTTC	CASSRTRNSEQFF